The sequence of this T cell receptor (beta chain) was determined in a study of T-cell reconstitution after alpha-beta-depleted transplantation in children (dated by TCRdb to 2015 to 2016). As for the study more broadly: Using TCR repertoire profiling, the study quantitatively followed how T-cell immune reconstitution unfolded in children after TCRalphabeta/CD19-depleted allogeneic hematopoietic cell transplantation.

In regard to this clonotype: Its antigen is unknown. No quality values exist for individual bases; no much larger clone is one base distant.

The germline V gene (reference sequence) provides CDR1 LNHDA and CDR2 SQIVND. V is reduced by 5 bases and J by 6 bases, leaving a spacing of 17 bases between them. The CDR3, from cysteine to phenylalanine, totals 15 residues. Just the 45-base CDR3 DNA is kept, in frame starting at base 1. Libraries were constructed by PCR. The sample was run on an Illumina HiSeq 2500. Molecular barcoding was employed in the preparation of TCR libraries, with unique molecular identifiers being used to normalize TCRbeta repertoire quantification. TCRdb ran its own pipeline on the public reads, namely fastp trimming at Q25 and MiXCR clone calling, and kept in-frame beta chains. Every CDR3 protein is listed once, alongside the most common genes and DNA of its rows. The table for this sample lists more than 150,000 distinct CDR3 sequences; about 14% of them were counted only once. In total, the top ten clones hold about 12% of the sample.

The receptor's source is a human donor who donated a stem cell graft to a child with acute lymphoblastic leukemia. The rearrangement combines TRBV19 with TRBJ1-5, with no confident D gene call. Sequencing was performed on PBMCs from the stem cell graft donor, taken from the stem cell graft. The nucleotide sequence reads TGTGCCAGTAGTCCCAGGCGGGAGGTTGGTCAGCCCCAGCATTTT. Translated, this is CASSPRREVGQPQHF.